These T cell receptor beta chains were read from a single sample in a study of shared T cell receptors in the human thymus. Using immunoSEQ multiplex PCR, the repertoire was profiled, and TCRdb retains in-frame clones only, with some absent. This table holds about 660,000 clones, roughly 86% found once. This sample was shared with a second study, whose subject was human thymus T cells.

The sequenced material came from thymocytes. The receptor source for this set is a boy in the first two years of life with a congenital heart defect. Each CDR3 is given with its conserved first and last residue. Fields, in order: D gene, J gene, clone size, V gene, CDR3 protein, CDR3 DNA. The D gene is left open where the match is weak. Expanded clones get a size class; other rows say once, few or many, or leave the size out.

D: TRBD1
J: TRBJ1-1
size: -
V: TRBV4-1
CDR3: CASSQEEGTRGRGVYTEAFF
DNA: TGCGCCAGCAGCCAAGAAGAGGGGACCAGGGGCAGGGGGGTTTACACTGAAGCTTTCTTT

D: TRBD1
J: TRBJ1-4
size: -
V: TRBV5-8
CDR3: CASSSNLQGAHEKLFF
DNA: TGTGCCAGCAGCTCGAACCTACAGGGGGCGCATGAAAAACTGTTTTTT

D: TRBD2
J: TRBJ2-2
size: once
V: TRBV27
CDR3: CASSPTPGLATTGELFF
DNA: TGTGCCAGCAGTCCTACTCCGGGACTAGCTACGACCGGGGAGCTGTTTTTT

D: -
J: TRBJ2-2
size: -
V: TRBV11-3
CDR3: CASSLEASPGELFF
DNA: TGTGCCAGCAGCTTAGAGGCATCTCCCGGGGAGCTGTTTTTT

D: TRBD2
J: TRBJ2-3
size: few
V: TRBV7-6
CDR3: CASSRLAGDRGDTQYF
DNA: TGTGCCAGCAGCCGACTAGCGGGGGATAGGGGGGATACGCAGTATTTT

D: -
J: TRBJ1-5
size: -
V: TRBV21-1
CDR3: CASSKKKDSNQPQHF
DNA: TGTGCCAGCAGCAAAAAAAAAGACAGTAATCAGCCCCAGCATTTT

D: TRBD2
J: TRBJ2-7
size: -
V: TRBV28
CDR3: CASRRRERAYEQYF
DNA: TGTGCCAGCAGGAGGCGGGAGCGCGCCTACGAGCAGTACTTC

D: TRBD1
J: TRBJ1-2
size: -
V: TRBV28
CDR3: CASSLNGTGILVYGYTF
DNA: TGTGCCAGCAGTTTAAACGGGACAGGGATCTTAGTCTATGGCTACACCTTC

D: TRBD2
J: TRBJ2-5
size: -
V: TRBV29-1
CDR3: CSGATGLAGGPGRGETQYF
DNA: TGCAGCGGCGCCACGGGGCTAGCGGGAGGGCCGGGAAGGGGGGAGACCCAGTACTTC

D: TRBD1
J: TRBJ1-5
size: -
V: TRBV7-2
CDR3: CASSLDGTGGRGNQPQHF
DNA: TGTGCCAGCAGCTTAGACGGGACAGGGGGCAGAGGCAATCAGCCCCAGCATTTT

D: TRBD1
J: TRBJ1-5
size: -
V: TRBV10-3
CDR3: CAVSGGSDQPQHF
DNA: TGTGCCGTATCAGGGGGCTCGGATCAGCCCCAGCATTTT

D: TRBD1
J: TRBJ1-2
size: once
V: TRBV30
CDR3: CAWSGGQGPYGYTF
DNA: TGTGCCTGGAGTGGGGGACAGGGGCCCTATGGCTACACCTTC

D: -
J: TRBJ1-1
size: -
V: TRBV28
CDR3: CASSFTGHLSGLAFF
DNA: TGTGCCAGCAGTTTTACAGGACATCTTTCTGGGTTAGCTTTCTTT

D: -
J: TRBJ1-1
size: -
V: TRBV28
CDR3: CASSPDSNTEAFF
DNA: TGTGCCAGCAGTCCCGACTCGAACACTGAAGCTTTCTTT

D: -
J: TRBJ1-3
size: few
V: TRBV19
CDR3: CASNLGRVGNTIYF
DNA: TGTGCCAGTAACCTCGGCAGGGTTGGAAACACCATATATTTT

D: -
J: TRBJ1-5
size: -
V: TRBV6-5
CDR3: CASSSRPTGGNQPQHF
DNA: TGTGCCAGCAGTTCCCGACCTACCGGGGGCAATCAGCCCCAGCATTTT

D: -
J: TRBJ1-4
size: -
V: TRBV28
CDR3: CASSARAPGEKLFF
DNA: TGTGCCAGCAGCGCTAGGGCTCCGGGGGAAAAACTGTTTTTT

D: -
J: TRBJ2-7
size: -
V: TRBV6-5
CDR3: CASSYKFRVYEQYF
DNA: TGTGCCAGCAGTTACAAATTCCGGGTCTACGAGCAGTACTTC

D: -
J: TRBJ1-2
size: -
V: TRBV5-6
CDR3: CASSLVGPANRDYGYTF
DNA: TGTGCCAGCAGCTTGGTGGGGCCCGCTAACCGTGACTATGGCTACACCTTC

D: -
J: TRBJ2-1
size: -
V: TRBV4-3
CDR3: CASSQQIRTGDNEQFF
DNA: TGCGCCAGCAGCCAACAGATCAGGACCGGGGACAATGAGCAGTTCTTC

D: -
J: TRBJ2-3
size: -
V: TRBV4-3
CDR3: CASSQDTADTDTQYF
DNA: TGCGCCAGCAGCCAAGATACTGCGGATACAGATACGCAGTATTTT

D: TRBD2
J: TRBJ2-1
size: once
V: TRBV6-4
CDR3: CASSVGPSGAAYNEQFF
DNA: TGTGCCAGCAGTGTCGGGCCTAGCGGGGCCGCCTACAATGAGCAGTTCTTC